The 7 T cell receptor beta chains below all came from one sample that was sequenced in a study of CD8+CD57+ T cells in acquired aplastic anemia. Using genomic DNA as the template, TCR beta VDJ and CDR3 profiling was carried out. TCRdb fed the reads into MiXCR, producing one record per CDR3 protein. The table includes around 210,000 distinct CDR3 sequences, 65% detected once. For sequencing, patients were chosen who had shown expansion of CD8+CD57+ cells by flow cytometry. Sequenced: sorted CD4+, CD8+, or CD8+CD57+ T cells (not recorded which) from PBMCs. These receptors were obtained from a human donor with aplastic anemia.

This clonotype was seen only a few times. V gene TRBV4-1 combines with J gene TRBJ2-7; the match to TRBD1 covers 9 bases. V was pared by 4 bases and J by 2 bases, with 6 bases of the junction left unmatched. This CDR3 is built from 15 residues. CDR1 and CDR2 from the germline V gene are MGHRA and YSYEKL. The CDR3 coding sequence is TGCGCCAGCAGCCGAATATGGGACAGGGCCTACGAGCAGTACTTC. Translated, it gives CASSRIWDRAYEQYF.

In this sample, this clonotype turned up once. V is TRBV7-9 and J is TRBJ2-7, with D perhaps TRBD1 (8 bases). V was cut by 3 bases and J by 0 bases, with 15 bases left in between. The CDR3 extends over 16 amino acids. Germline V gene sequence: CDR1 SEHNR, CDR2 FQNEAQ (reference sequence). CDR3 sequence: CASSLRETGASYEQYF. The CDR3 DNA reads TGTGCCAGCAGCTTGCGGGAGACAGGGGCCTCCTACGAGCAGTACTTC.

This chain uses TRBV9 with TRBJ2-1; TRBD2 matches at 10 bases. The length of the CDR3 is 16 residues. The J segment lost 3 bases and the V segment lost 0 bases, leaving 3 bases of the junction unmatched. Looked up from germline, CDR1 is SGDLS and CDR2 is YYNGEE. CDR3 residues: CASSVGLAGDYNEQFF. In DNA form, the CDR3 reads TGTGCCAGCAGCGTAGGGCTAGCGGGGGACTACAATGAGCAGTTCTTC.

The sample holds a few counts of this clonotype. CDR3 sequence reads: CASSLTRTESPLHF. Written as DNA, the CDR3 is TGTGCCAGCAGCTTAACCAGAACGGAATCACCCCTCCACTTT. V and J are TRBV7-3 and TRBJ1-6; unclear D gene. The CDR3 extends over 14 amino acids. Trimming took 0 bases from V and 10 from J, leaving 10 bases between them. The germline V gene encodes CDR1 SGHTA and CDR2 FQGTGA.

The chain uses TRBV7-3 and TRBJ1-2; 9 bases match TRBD1. J lost 4 bases, V lost 3 bases, and 6 bases had no gene match. Germline CDR1 is SGHTA and CDR2 is FQGTGA. The CDR3 runs to 15 residues. This CDR3 reads CASSLTDRGSYGYTF. The CDR3 DNA reads TGTGCCAGCAGCTTGACCGACAGGGGGTCCTATGGCTACACCTTC.

This clonotype has only one observation. This CDR3 is CSVTGNEQFF. In nucleotides, the CDR3 is TGCAGCGTCACCGGTAATGAGCAGTTCTTC. The chain combines TRBV29-1 with TRBJ2-1; D call uncertain. V lost 6 bases and J 7 bases, leaving 7 bases between the germline ends. The V gene's germline CDR1 is SQVTM and CDR2 ANQGSEA. The length of the CDR3 is 10 residues.

J is TRBJ2-3 and V is TRBV20-1, with TRBD2 matching over 9 bases. J was trimmed by 6 bases and V by 2 bases; bases with no gene match: 6. Germline V lookup: CDR1 DFQATT, CDR2 SNEGSKA (reference sequence). CDR3 size: 14 residues. CDR3 amino acids: CSARLAGVGDTQYF. The CDR3 DNA reads as TGCAGTGCTAGATTAGCGGGAGTTGGGGATACGCAGTATTTT.